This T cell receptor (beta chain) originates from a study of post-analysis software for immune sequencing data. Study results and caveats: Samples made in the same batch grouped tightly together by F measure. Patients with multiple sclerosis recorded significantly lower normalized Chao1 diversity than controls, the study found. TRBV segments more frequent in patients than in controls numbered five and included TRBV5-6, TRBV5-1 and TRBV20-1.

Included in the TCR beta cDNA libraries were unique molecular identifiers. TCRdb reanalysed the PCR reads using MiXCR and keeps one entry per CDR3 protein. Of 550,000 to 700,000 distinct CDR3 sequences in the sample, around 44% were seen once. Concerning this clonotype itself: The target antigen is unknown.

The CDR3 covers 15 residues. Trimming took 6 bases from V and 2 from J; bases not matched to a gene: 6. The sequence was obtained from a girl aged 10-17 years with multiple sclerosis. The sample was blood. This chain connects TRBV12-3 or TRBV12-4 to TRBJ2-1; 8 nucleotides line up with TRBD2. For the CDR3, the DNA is TGTGCCAGCAGGAAGGCGGGGGGCCCCTACAATGAGCAGTTCTTC. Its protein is CASRKAGGPYNEQFF.